This T cell receptor beta chain was sequenced for a study of T cell responses to AZD1222 COVID-19 vaccine. Study-wide results and caveats: Unmutated regions of variants are reportedly targeted by nearly half of spike-specific TCRs. There were mostly white British donors and more females than males, and clonal diversity was possibly underestimated.

Libraries were prepared by immunoSEQ multiplex PCR; TCRdb keeps only in-frame clonotypes and omits some of them. The sample holds around 140,000 clones, about 86% seen once. Researchers grouped second doses given at about 4 or about 12 weeks into one pool. With respect to this clone: Its antigen remains unidentified.

The CDR3 sequence is 15 residues long. CDR1 MNHEY and CDR2 SVGEGT come from the germline V gene. V shed 3 bases and J shed 1 base, with 10 bases lying between them. The chain uses TRBV6-2 or TRBV6-3 and TRBJ1-5; tentative D call: TRBD1 (6 bases). This TCR came from an adult who received the AZD1222 COVID-19 vaccine. The sequenced sample was peripheral blood, obtained 28 days after the second AZD1222 dose. The CDR3 DNA sequence: TGTGCCAGCAGTTATCAGGGGCTGAGCAATCAGCCCCAGCATTTT. As protein: CASSYQGLSNQPQHF.